These 5 T cell receptor beta chains originate from one sample sequenced in a study of blood T cell repertoires in COVID-19. Libraries were prepared by immunoSEQ multiplex PCR; TCRdb keeps only in-frame clonotypes and omits some of them. This table holds about 160,000 clones, over 75% found once. Material for sequencing was PBMCs or T cells enriched from blood (not recorded which). The receptors were sampled from a man aged 40-50 years who had recovered from COVID-19.

The chain carries TRBV2 and TRBJ1-5; no reliable D call. With 2 bases removed from V and 6 bases from J, the gap between germline ends came to 17 bases. The CDR3 spans 16 residues. CDR1 is SNHLY, CDR2 FYNNEI, per germline. CDR3 residues: CASSEREPRIGQPQHF. CDR3 sequence (DNA): TGTGCCAGCAGTGAAAGGGAGCCGCGGATAGGTCAGCCCCAGCATTTT.

The rearrangement uses TRBV6-5 and TRBJ1-3, with D unclear. This CDR3 is 13 amino acids long. Looked up from germline, CDR1 is MNHEY and CDR2 is SVGAGI. The CDR3 sequence: CAVAKSSGNTIYF. CDR3 in DNA: TGTGCAGTGGCAAAAAGCTCTGGAAACACCATATATTTT.

The rearrangement joins TRBV19 to TRBJ2-1, with D unclear. The V end was cut by 0 bases, the J end by 6 bases, with 6 bases between. The germline V gene encodes CDR1 LNHDA and CDR2 SQIVND (reference sequence). This CDR3 is built from 13 residues. The CDR3 bases are TGTGCCAGTAGTATAGATGTGCGCAATGAGCAGTTCTTC. Its protein is CASSIDVRNEQFF.

The count of this clone is one. The V gene is TRBV7-2, the J gene TRBJ2-1; TRBD1 matches 10 bases. J lost 3 bases, V lost 2 bases, and 4 bases had no gene match. Germline CDR1 and CDR2: SGHTA and FQGNSA. CDR3 size: 16 residues. In DNA, the CDR3 is TGTGCCAGCAGCTTAAGGAGGACAGGGGGCTACAATGAGCAGTTCTTC. Its protein is CASSLRRTGGYNEQFF. Looking up the rest from reference TRBV7-2 and TRBJ2-1 gives the full variable domain: GAGVSQSPSNKVTEKGKDVELRCDPISGHTALYWYRQSLGQGLEFLIYFQGNSAPDKSGLPSDRFSAERTGGSVSTLTIQRTQQEDSAVYLCASSLRRTGGYNEQFFGPGTRLTVL.

The chain uses TRBV7-3 and TRBJ2-3; D is undetermined. Germline CDR1 and CDR2: SGHTA and FQGTGA. The CDR3 spans 13 residues. V was trimmed by 5 bases and J by 2 bases, leaving 8 bases between them. The CDR3 here is CASSMRLTDTQYF. CDR3 coding DNA: TGTGCCAGCAGCATGAGGCTCACAGATACGCAGTATTTT.